These 18 T cell receptor beta chains share one sample of origin, sequenced in a study of blood T cells in healthy people across ages. Together with a sample-barcoded 5' primer, a J-beta primer mix was included in a second PCR lasting about 6 to 11 cycles. TCRdb redid the calling of the 5' RACE reads with MiXCR, one entry per CDR3 protein. The sample comprises about 1,500,000 distinct CDR3 sequences, over 25% of which are singletons, and roughly 8.2% rests with the top ten. Source material: blood. All receptors come from a woman between 25 and 40 years old in good health.

The V gene is TRBV7-2, the J gene TRBJ2-1, with D possibly matching TRBD1 (5 bases). The J call may be incorrect, as the DNA end agrees better with TRBJ2-7. CDR1 is SGHTA, CDR2 FQGNSA, per germline. The CDR3 runs to 14 residues. CDR3: CASSLGGASNEQYF. Written as DNA, the CDR3 is TGTGCCAGCAGCTTAGGGGGCGCCTCCAATGAGCAGTACTTC.

This rearrangement joins TRBV20-1 to TRBJ2-1, with 8 bases aligning to TRBD2. Germline V CDR1 and CDR2: DFQATT, SNEGSKA (reference sequence). V lost 8 bases, J lost 6 bases, and 9 bases stayed unmatched. The CDR3 length is 13 residues. The DNA for the CDR3 is TGCAGTCACCGGGAGGGGGGGCGCAATGAGCAGTTCTTC. Its protein is CSHREGGRNEQFF.

V is TRBV27 and J is TRBJ2-1; a possible D gene is TRBD2 (6 bases). Germline V lookup: CDR1 MNHEY, CDR2 SMNVEV (reference sequence). V lost 8 bases and J 6 bases, leaving 17 bases between the germline ends. This CDR3 contains 14 residues. CDR3 nucleotide sequence: TGTGCCAGCTCTGACGGGAGTAGAGGCAATGAGCAGTTCTTC. Translation gives CASSDGSRGNEQFF.

This clonotype was recorded a few times. This CDR3 reads CASSPGTGGVFEQFF. The DNA for the CDR3 is TGTGCCAGCTCACCTGGGACAGGGGGCGTTTTTGAGCAGTTCTTC. This chain connects TRBV18 to TRBJ2-1, with 12 bases that match TRBD1. The CDR3 spans 15 residues. After removal of 3 bases from V and 9 bases from J, the junction contained 6 bases not matched to a gene. In germline, CDR1 is KGHSH, CDR2 LQKENI. The full variable domain, completed using reference TRBV18 and TRBJ2-1, is NAGVMQNPRHLVRRRGQEARLRCSPMKGHSHVYWYRQLPEEGLKFMVYLQKENIIDESGMPKERFSAEFPKEGPSILRIQQVVRGDSAAYFCASSPGTGGVFEQFFGPGTRLTVL.

Many counts were recorded for this clonotype. The chain carries TRBV5-5 and TRBJ2-7; D gene uncertain. V shed 0 bases and J shed 6 bases, with 16 bases lying between them. The CDR3 is 15 residues long. Germline V CDR1 and CDR2: SGHKS, YYEKEE (reference sequence). The CDR3 loop reads CASSLAYRAVGEQYF. DNA for the CDR3: TGTGCCAGCAGCTTGGCCTACAGAGCCGTGGGCGAGCAGTACTTC.

The chain links TRBV7-2 to TRBJ1-4; maybe TRBD1 (5 bases). Per germline, CDR1 SGHTA and CDR2 FQGNSA. This CDR3 region has 13 residues. V lost 5 bases and J 8 bases, leaving 12 bases between the germline ends. CDR3 in DNA: TGTGCCAGCAGCCCCGCTGGGGGAGAAAAACTGTTTTTT. This encodes CASSPAGGEKLFF.

DNA of the CDR3: TGTGCCAGCAGCGCATTTAATTCACCCCTCCACTTT. Residues: CASSAFNSPLHF. This chain joins TRBV9 and TRBJ1-6; D gene ambiguous. The CDR3 runs to 12 residues. V was cut by 3 bases and J by 6 bases, with 4 bases left in between. Germline V gene sequence: CDR1 SGDLS, CDR2 YYNGEE.

The chain couples TRBV10-2 to TRBJ2-6; D tentatively fits TRBD1 or TRBD2 (5 bases each). Trimming removed 3 bases from V and 5 bases from J, with 11 bases in between. The length of the CDR3 is 15 residues. Germline values: CDR1 WSHSY, CDR2 SAAADI. This chain's CDR3 is CASSDEGTWANVLTF. The CDR3, as DNA: TGCGCCAGCAGTGACGAGGGGACCTGGGCCAACGTCCTGACTTTC.

The gene calls are TRBV7-2 and TRBJ2-1; 13 bases fit TRBD2. The CDR3 length is 16 residues. V gave up 5 bases and J gave up 8 bases; unmatched junction bases: 9. In germline, CDR1 is SGHTA, CDR2 FQGNSA. In nucleotides, the CDR3 is TGTGCCAGCAGCCCGACCGGGACTAGCGGGATGCATGAGCAGTTCTTC. Encoded protein: CASSPTGTSGMHEQFF. The full variable domain, completed using reference TRBV7-2 and TRBJ2-1, is GAGVSQSPSNKVTEKGKDVELRCDPISGHTALYWYRQSLGQGLEFLIYFQGNSAPDKSGLPSDRFSAERTGGSVSTLTIQRTQQEDSAVYLCASSPTGTSGMHEQFFGPGTRLTVL.

This chain joins TRBV7-2 and TRBJ1-1; no definite D call. Trimming removed 1 base at V and 1 base at J, with 7 bases between. The length of the CDR3 is 14 residues. Looked up from germline, CDR1 is SGHTA and CDR2 is FQGNSA. The CDR3 region is CASSLVNPNTEAFF. CDR3 sequence (DNA): TGTGCCAGCAGCTTAGTGAATCCGAACACTGAAGCTTTCTTT.

The chain is built from TRBV28 and TRBJ1-2, with D hard to call. Germline V lookup: CDR1 MDHEN, CDR2 SYDVKM. CDR3 length equals 12 residues. Trimming stripped 7 bases from V and 8 bases from J, with 14 bases between. This chain's CDR3 is CASNLVGGGYTF. The CDR3 DNA reads TGTGCCAGCAATCTAGTTGGAGGGGGCTACACCTTC.

The chain employs TRBV4-1 and TRBJ2-7; 12 nucleotides agree with TRBD2. V was clipped by 4 bases and J by 4 bases; unmatched bases: 8. The germline CDR1 and CDR2 sequences are MGHRA and YSYEKL. The CDR3 is made up of 16 amino acids. The CDR3 is CASSRPLAGGQYEQYF. CDR3 in DNA: TGCGCCAGCAGCCGGCCCCTAGCGGGGGGGCAATACGAGCAGTACTTC.

This clonotype was picked up many times. The chain couples TRBV6-1 to TRBJ1-5, with a weak D call TRBD1 (5 bases). CDR1 is MNHNS, CDR2 SASEGT, per germline. V lost 6 bases and J 4 bases, leaving 10 bases between the germline ends. This CDR3 region has 13 residues. Here the CDR3 DNA reads TGTGCCAGCAGCCCAGGGATTAATCAGCCCCAGCATTTT. Protein: CASSPGINQPQHF.

This clonotype was seen more than once but under ten times. This chain uses TRBV5-1 with TRBJ2-5, with 12 nucleotides matching TRBD2. The CDR3 loop spans 18 amino acids. The trim removed 7 bases at V and 11 bases at J, leaving 24 bases unmatched. The germline CDR1 and CDR2 sequences are SGHRS and YFSETQ. The CDR3 DNA reads as TGCGCCAGCGGCGAACTAGCGGGGGGCCGTCACCTGAAGAATGAGCAGTACTTC. Translation: CASGELAGGRHLKNEQYF.

V gene TRBV7-9 combines with J gene TRBJ2-1; 10 bases are a match to TRBD1. V shed 4 bases, J shed 6 bases, and the junction held 6 bases outside the gene matches. This CDR3 is 15 amino acids long. CDR1 and CDR2 from the germline V gene are SEHNR and FQNEAQ (reference sequence). The CDR3 nucleotides read TGTGCCAGCAGCTCGTCGGGACAGGGGCTCAATGAGCAGTTCTTC. This codes for CASSSSGQGLNEQFF.

In this sample, this clonotype turned up once. This CDR3 is CASSVWDTGELFF. The CDR3 coding sequence is TGTGCCAGCAGCGTCTGGGACACCGGGGAGCTGTTTTTT. The chain employs TRBV9 and TRBJ2-2; no reliable D call. Per germline, CDR1 SGDLS and CDR2 YYNGEE. CDR3 length equals 13 residues. With 2 bases removed from V and 3 bases from J, the gap between germline ends came to 5 bases.

Only a few counts were recorded for this clonotype. The J gene is TRBJ2-3, the V gene TRBV5-1; 7 bases map to TRBD2. V lost 0 bases, J lost 6 bases, and 13 bases stayed unmatched. The CDR3 runs to 17 residues. Per germline, CDR1 SGHRS and CDR2 YFSETQ. CDR3 sequence reads: CASSLALAVIPGDTQYF. The CDR3 nucleotides are TGCGCCAGCAGCTTGGCCCTAGCGGTTATCCCTGGGGATACGCAGTATTTT. Filled out from reference TRBV5-1 and TRBJ2-3, the complete variable domain reads KAGVTQTPRYLIKTRGQQVTLSCSPISGHRSVSWYQQTPGQGLQFLFEYFSETQRNKGNFPGRFSGRQFSNSRSEMNVSTLELGDSALYLCASSLALAVIPGDTQYFGPGTRLTVL.

This clonotype was counted only a few times. This chain uses TRBV3-1 with TRBJ2-1; 10 bases align to TRBD2. CDR3 length equals 15 residues. Germline V gene sequence: CDR1 LGHDT, CDR2 YNNKEL (reference sequence). The V segment lost 6 bases and the J segment 8 bases; nucleotides outside the gene matches: 10. The CDR3 spells CASRLAGADMDEQFF. CDR3 nucleotides: TGTGCCAGCAGGCTAGCGGGGGCGGATATGGATGAGCAGTTCTTC.